This T cell receptor beta chain was identified during a study of long-term antiretroviral therapy in people with HIV. As for the study in general: Some samples came about a decade before the 2015 immediate-ART recommendation, and these were the earliest.

Overall study findings and caveats: For ART adherence, viral resistance and therapy changes, no data were available. The data indicate that diversity increased after ART but remained below transplant donor controls.

In the case of this clone: Its specificity is not known.

The germline V and J ends were trimmed by 6 bases and 5 bases, with 18 bases remaining between them. CDR3 length: 15 amino acids. CDR1 and CDR2 from the germline V gene are MNHEY and SVGAGI. The run of the v3.0 immunoSEQ assay was at survey level. Using immunoSEQ multiplex PCR, the repertoire was profiled, and TCRdb retains in-frame clones only, with some absent. There are some 19,000 clones in the sample; approximately 87% occur only once, and roughly 3.3% lies in the top ten. The V call is TRBV6-5, the J call TRBJ2-3; D is possibly TRBD2 (6 bases). The sequence derives from a woman aged 50 to 60 with HIV. Here the sequenced sample was unsorted PBMCs, taken roughly 2.5 years after starting antiretroviral therapy. The CDR3 bases are TGTGCCAGCAGGATACGGGACTCCCGGGAAGATACGCAGTATTTT. It specifies CASRIRDSREDTQYF.